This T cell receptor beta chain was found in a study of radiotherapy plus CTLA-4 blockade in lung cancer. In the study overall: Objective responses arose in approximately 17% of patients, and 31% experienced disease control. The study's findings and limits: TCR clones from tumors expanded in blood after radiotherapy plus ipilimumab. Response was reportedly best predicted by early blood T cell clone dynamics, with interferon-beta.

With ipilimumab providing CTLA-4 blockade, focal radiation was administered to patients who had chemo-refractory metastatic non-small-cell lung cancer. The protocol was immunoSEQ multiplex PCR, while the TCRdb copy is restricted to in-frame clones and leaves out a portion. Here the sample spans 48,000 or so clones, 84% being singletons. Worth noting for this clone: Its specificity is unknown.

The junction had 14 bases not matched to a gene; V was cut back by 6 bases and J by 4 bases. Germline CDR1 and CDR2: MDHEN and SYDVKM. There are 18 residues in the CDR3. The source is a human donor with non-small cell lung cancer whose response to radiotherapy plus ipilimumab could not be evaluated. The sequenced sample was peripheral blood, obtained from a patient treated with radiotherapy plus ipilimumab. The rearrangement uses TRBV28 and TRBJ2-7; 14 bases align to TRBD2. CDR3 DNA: TGTGCCAGCAGGGGGACTAGCGGGAGAAAGGGAACAACTTACGAGCAGTACTTC. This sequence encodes CASRGTSGRKGTTYEQYF.